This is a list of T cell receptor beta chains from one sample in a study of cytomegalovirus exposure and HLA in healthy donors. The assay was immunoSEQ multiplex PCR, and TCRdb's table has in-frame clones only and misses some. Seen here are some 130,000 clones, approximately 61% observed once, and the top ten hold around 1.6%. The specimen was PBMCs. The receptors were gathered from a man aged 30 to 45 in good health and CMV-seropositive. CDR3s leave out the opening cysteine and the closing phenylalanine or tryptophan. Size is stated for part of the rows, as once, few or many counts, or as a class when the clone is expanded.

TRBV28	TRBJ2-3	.	ASSFSVRGQTTDTQY
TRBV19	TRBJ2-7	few	ATSPQGLAGYEQY
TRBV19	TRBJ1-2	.	ASSTGRDNYGYT
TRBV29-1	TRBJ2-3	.	SVEDLTGGPDTQY
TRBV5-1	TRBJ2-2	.	ASSLGAGNPTGELF
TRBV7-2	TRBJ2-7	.	ASSLASVLQEQY
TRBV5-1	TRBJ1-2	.	ASSPDRGPRGYT
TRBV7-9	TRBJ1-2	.	ASSPVGDRANYGYT
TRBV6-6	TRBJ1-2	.	ASSYATGGPGGYT
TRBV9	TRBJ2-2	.	ASSVDMGQPRPTGELF
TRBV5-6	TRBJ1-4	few	ASSFTGGWEKLF
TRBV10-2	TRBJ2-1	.	ATWGDSSYNEQF
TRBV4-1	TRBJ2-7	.	ASAPGRTGTYEQY
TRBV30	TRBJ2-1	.	AWGLREFSYNEQF
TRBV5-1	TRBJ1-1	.	ASSLLWGVNTEAF
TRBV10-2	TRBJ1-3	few	ASSDLGGPGNTIY
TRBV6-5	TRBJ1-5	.	ASSNPGQVPPQH
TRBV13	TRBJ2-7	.	ASSLADRGPYEQY
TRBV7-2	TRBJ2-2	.	ASSLVEQGYEETGELF
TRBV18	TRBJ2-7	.	ASSPLDSYEQY
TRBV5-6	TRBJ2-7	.	ASSFGWLEVGYEQY
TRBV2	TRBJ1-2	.	ASLMNIPGYT
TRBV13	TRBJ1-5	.	ASSRGQWGDQPQH
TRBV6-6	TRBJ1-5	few	ASSYSEQGNQPQH
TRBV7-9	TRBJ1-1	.	ASSLLPEAF
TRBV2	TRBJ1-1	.	ASRPTAGVVTEAF
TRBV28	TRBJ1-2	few	ASSLADRGHT
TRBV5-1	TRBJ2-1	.	ASSLSSGRHYNEQF
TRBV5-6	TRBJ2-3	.	ASSSLAGPDTQY
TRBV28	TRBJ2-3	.	ASRAHGHTDTQY
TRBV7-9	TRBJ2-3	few	ASSLRGASGMGYPDTQY
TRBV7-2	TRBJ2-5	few	ASSLRMPRGPGTQY
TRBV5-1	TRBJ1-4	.	ASSLDPAGGAGEKLF
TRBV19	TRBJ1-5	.	ASSISKRLNQPQH
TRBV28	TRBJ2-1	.	ASSLLLAGDNEQF
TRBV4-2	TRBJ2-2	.	ASSRTSPGELF
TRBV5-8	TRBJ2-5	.	ASSLGLSGGWETQY
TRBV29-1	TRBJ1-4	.	SVTGVNNEKLF
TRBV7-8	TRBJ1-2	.	ASSPRSESNAYGYT
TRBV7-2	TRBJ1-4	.	ASSREREEKLF
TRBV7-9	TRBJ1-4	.	ASSSLQSTGEKLF
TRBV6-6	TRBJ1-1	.	ASSPRKNTEAF
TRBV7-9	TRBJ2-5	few	ASSLTSGTEETQY
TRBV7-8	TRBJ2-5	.	ASSLNRGPETQY
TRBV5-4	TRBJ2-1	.	ASSLQLAEDQQF